These 25 T cell receptor beta chains share one sample of origin, sequenced in a study of CD4 T cells in relation to SARS-CoV-2 and coronaviruses. The unexposed donors gave CD4+ T cells in about 2011-2018, prior to COVID-19. The cells were cultured for about ten days before CD4+ T cells were isolated. For these TCRs, the target antigens are not known. Repertoires were generated with immunoSEQ multiplex PCR, while TCRdb's copy carries only in-frame clones and drops some. In the table there are about 18,000 clones, around 81% of which are singletons. The sample was CD4+ T cells from PBMCs, cultured in vitro. Receptor source: a human donor in good health.

This rearrangement joins TRBV27 to TRBJ2-5; 9 nucleotides line up with TRBD1. Germline values: CDR1 MNHEY, CDR2 SMNVEV (reference sequence). The V segment lost 4 bases and the J segment 8 bases; nucleotides outside the gene matches: 8. The CDR3 is 14 residues long. This CDR3 reads CASSSWDRVLTQYF. As DNA, the CDR3 is TGTGCCAGCAGTTCATGGGACAGGGTTTTAACCCAGTACTTC.

V and J are TRBV5-1 and TRBJ2-5, with D possibly called TRBD1 or TRBD2 (5 bases each). Germline V gene lookup returns CDR1 SGHRS and CDR2 YFSETQ. Trimming removed 0 bases at V and 4 bases at J, with 10 bases between. The CDR3 length is 14 residues. CDR3 nucleotide sequence: TGCGCCAGCAGCTTGGTAGAGGGGATAGAGACCCAGTACTTC. Protein sequence: CASSLVEGIETQYF.

The V call is TRBV2, the J call TRBJ1-2; 7 nucleotides line up with TRBD1. CDR1 and CDR2 from the germline V gene are SNHLY and FYNNEI. The CDR3 is made up of 13 amino acids. V lost 5 bases to trimming and J lost 7 bases; unmatched junction nucleotides: 7. The CDR3 DNA reads TGTGCCAGCAGTCGACAGGGCTCGGTTGGCTACACCTTC. The encoded protein is CASSRQGSVGYTF.

This rearrangement joins TRBV5-1 to TRBJ1-4; D is ambiguous. V shed 0 bases and J shed 7 bases, with 10 bases lying between them. Germline V lookup: CDR1 SGHRS, CDR2 YFSETQ. The CDR3 length is 14 residues. Here the CDR3 DNA reads TGCGCCAGCAGCTTGGGGCTAGTCGGTGAAAAACTGTTTTTT. This translates into CASSLGLVGEKLFF.

The chain carries TRBV27 and TRBJ1-6, with D unresolved. The germline V and J ends were trimmed by 3 bases and 3 bases, with 6 bases remaining between them. The CDR3 totals 14 residues. Germline V gene data show CDR1 as MNHEY and CDR2 as SMNVEV (reference sequence). The CDR3 here is CASSFRFYNSPLHF. DNA of the CDR3: TGTGCCAGCAGTTTCCGTTTCTATAATTCACCCCTCCACTTT.

This chain uses TRBV7-2 with TRBJ1-2, with 9 bases identical to TRBD1. Germline loops: CDR1 SGHTA, CDR2 FQGNSA. The CDR3 sequence is 15 residues long. V lost 5 bases to trimming and J lost 0 bases; unmatched junction nucleotides: 4. The CDR3 sequence: CASSPGQGPNYGYTF. CDR3 coding DNA: TGTGCCAGCAGCCCGGGACAGGGCCCTAACTATGGCTACACCTTC.

V is TRBV19 and J is TRBJ1-3; the match to TRBD1 covers 7 bases. V was clipped by 6 bases and J by 6 bases; unmatched bases: 8. The CDR3 is 14 amino acids. Germline CDR1 is LNHDA and CDR2 is SQIVND (reference sequence). The CDR3, as DNA: TGTGCCAGTAGCCAATCGCAGGGGGAAAACACCATATATTTT. Translated: CASSQSQGENTIYF. Together with reference TRBV19 and TRBJ1-3, the CDR3 gives the full variable domain: DGGITQSPKYLFRKEGQNVTLSCEQNLNHDAMYWYRQDPGQGLRLIYYSQIVNDFQKGDIAEGYSVSREKKESFPLTVTSAQKNPTAFYLCASSQSQGENTIYFGEGSWLTVV.

This chain connects TRBV11-2 to TRBJ2-1, with TRBD2 identical over 9 bases. Germline CDR1 is SGHAT and CDR2 is FQNNGV. V lost 4 bases to trimming and J lost 7 bases; unmatched junction nucleotides: 14. This CDR3 has 17 residues. The CDR3 loop reads CASSYTPSGAFRNEQFF. CDR3 nucleotide sequence: TGTGCCAGCAGCTATACTCCTAGCGGGGCCTTTAGGAATGAGCAGTTCTTC.

V usage is TRBV19 and J usage is TRBJ1-3; D might be TRBD1 (6 bases). This CDR3 contains 16 residues. Germline values: CDR1 LNHDA, CDR2 SQIVND (reference sequence). The V end was cut by 7 bases, the J end by 2 bases, with 18 bases between. This CDR3 reads CASTQGQPGAGNTIYF. CDR3 in DNA: TGTGCCAGTACCCAAGGACAGCCCGGAGCTGGAAACACCATATATTTT. The variable domain in full, with the rest retrieved from reference TRBV19 and TRBJ1-3, is DGGITQSPKYLFRKEGQNVTLSCEQNLNHDAMYWYRQDPGQGLRLIYYSQIVNDFQKGDIAEGYSVSREKKESFPLTVTSAQKNPTAFYLCASTQGQPGAGNTIYFGEGSWLTVV.

V and J are TRBV7-8 and TRBJ1-4; D call uncertain. V lost 5 bases and J 4 bases, leaving 17 bases between the germline ends. Germline V lookup: CDR1 SGHVS, CDR2 FQNEAQ. The CDR3 covers 16 residues. Written as DNA, the CDR3 is TGTGCCAGCAGCCAGTGGACCCTACGGAGTAATGAAAAACTGTTTTTT. This codes for CASSQWTLRSNEKLFF. Complete variable domain (other parts from reference TRBV7-8 and TRBJ1-4): GAGVSQSPRYKVAKRGQDVALRCDPISGHVSLFWYQQALGQGPEFLTYFQNEAQLDKSGLPSDRFFAERPEGSVSTLKIQRTQQEDSAVYLCASSQWTLRSNEKLFFGSGTQLSVL.

This rearrangement joins TRBV5-6 to TRBJ1-3; D is ambiguous. This CDR3 spans 15 amino acids. The germline gives CDR1 SGHDT, CDR2 YYEEEE. V was shortened by 1 base and J by 0 bases, with 8 bases between the two germline ends. CDR3 sequence reads: CASSLSPGSGNTIYF. DNA for the CDR3: TGTGCCAGCAGCTTGAGCCCAGGCTCTGGAAACACCATATATTTT.

This clone was detected once. The chain uses TRBV18 and TRBJ2-5; no definite D call. V was trimmed by 3 bases and J by 1 base, leaving 6 bases between them. Germline-derived CDR1 and CDR2 are KGHSH and LQKENI. This CDR3 spans 13 amino acids. The CDR3 DNA reads TGTGCCAGCTCACCGACAACCCAAGAGACCCAGTACTTC. Translating it yields CASSPTTQETQYF.

This chain joins TRBV4-1 and TRBJ2-7; 8 nucleotides agree with TRBD1. Losses at the gene ends were 1 base for V and 4 bases for J; bases not matched to a gene: 9. In germline, CDR1 is MGHRA, CDR2 YSYEKL. There are 16 residues in the CDR3. The CDR3 region has the DNA TGCGCCAGCAGCCAAGTGCCGAGACAGGGGTTATACGAGCAGTACTTC. Protein: CASSQVPRQGLYEQYF.

A remark on this clone: A junction boundary mismatches the germline segment, possibly from a read error. The sample has other DNA sequences that encode this CDR3 too. The V call is TRBV9, the J call TRBJ2-3; 10 bases fit TRBD2. This CDR3 has 20 residues. Germline CDR1 and CDR2: SGDLS and YYNGEE. In DNA, the CDR3 is TGTGCCAGCAGTGTAGCTGGGCTAGCGGGGGTAGTGGGGCGCACAGATACGCAGTATTTT. It is translated as CASSVAGLAGVVGRTDTQYF.

V usage is TRBV12-3 or TRBV12-4 and J usage is TRBJ2-2; D is uncertain. This CDR3 contains 13 residues. Trimming stripped 4 bases from V and 1 base from J, with 4 bases between. The DNA for the CDR3 is TGTGCCAGCAGTTCCTGGAACACCGGGGAGCTGTTTTTT. It is translated as CASSSWNTGELFF.

The chain has TRBV6-1 and TRBJ1-5; D not resolved. V was clipped by 5 bases and J by 0 bases, with 8 bases between them. From germline, CDR1 is MNHNS and CDR2 SASEGT. This CDR3 comprises 14 residues. Here the CDR3 DNA reads TGTGCCAGCAGTATAAGAAATAGCAATCAGCCCCAGCATTTT. It translates to CASSIRNSNQPQHF.

The chain employs TRBV6-5 and TRBJ1-2; D is unclear. The V gene lost 4 bases and the J gene lost 2 bases, with 8 bases spanning the gap. The CDR3 is made up of 13 amino acids. Looked up from germline, CDR1 is MNHEY and CDR2 is SVGAGI. For the CDR3, the DNA is TGTGCCAGCAGTTCTGGGCAGAACTATGGCTACACCTTC. It encodes CASSSGQNYGYTF.

The V and J genes are TRBV6-5 and TRBJ2-2, with D maybe TRBD1 (5 bases). Trimming stripped 0 bases from V and 3 bases from J, with 5 bases between. In germline, CDR1 is MNHEY, CDR2 SVGAGI. The CDR3 consists of 14 residues. CDR3 coding DNA: TGTGCCAGCAGTTACTCCAGGGACACCGGGGAGCTGTTTTTT. Protein sequence: CASSYSRDTGELFF.

The chain recombines TRBV7-2 with TRBJ1-6; 8 nucleotides line up with TRBD1. Unmatched junction bases numbered 7, after V lost 4 bases and J lost 11 bases. This CDR3 region has 14 residues. Germline values: CDR1 SGHTA, CDR2 FQGNSA. CDR3 residues: CASSSDRGFPPLHF. CDR3 DNA: TGTGCCAGCAGCTCCGACAGGGGATTTCCACCCCTCCACTTT.

This sequence joins TRBV7-8 and TRBJ2-3; the D gene is possibly TRBD2 (5 bases). The CDR3 is 16 residues long. Trimming took off 3 bases at V and 2 bases at J, with 15 bases between the two ends. The V gene's germline CDR1 is SGHVS and CDR2 FQNEAQ. CDR3 sequence: CASSLYGERITDTQYF. The CDR3 DNA is TGTGCCAGCAGCTTGTATGGGGAGAGAATCACAGATACGCAGTATTTT.

This sequence joins TRBV6-5 and TRBJ1-3; 7 bases agree with TRBD1. In germline, CDR1 is MNHEY, CDR2 SVGAGI. With V trimmed by 0 bases and J by 0 bases, 2 bases remained unmatched. CDR3 size: 16 residues. The CDR3 DNA follows: TGTGCCAGCAGTTACTCGTGGGACAGCTCTGGAAACACCATATATTTT. Translation gives CASSYSWDSSGNTIYF.

The chain recombines TRBV9 with TRBJ2-3, with 9 bases identical to TRBD2. The CDR3 spans 15 residues. CDR1 and CDR2 from the germline V gene are SGDLS and YYNGEE. J gave up 6 bases and V 0 bases, and 5 bases lay outside the gene matches. The CDR3 DNA reads as TGTGCCAGCAGCGTAGAGGCGGGGGGGTCGGATACGCAGTATTTT. Translation gives CASSVEAGGSDTQYF.

This clone was picked up a small number of times. The chain links TRBV5-1 to TRBJ1-2, with D perhaps matching TRBD1 (5 bases). CDR3 length: 14 amino acids. The V end was cut by 4 bases, the J end by 8 bases, with 18 bases between. The germline gives CDR1 SGHRS, CDR2 YFSETQ. The CDR3 sequence is CASSPGTTNRGYTF. Here the CDR3 DNA reads TGCGCCAGCAGCCCTGGGACGACTAATCGGGGCTACACCTTC.

The V and J genes are TRBV21-1 and TRBJ1-2. TRBV21-1 is shown as a pseudogene. This CDR3 is built from 16 residues. The CDR3 sequence: CASSCRCEGRRYGYTF. In nucleotides, the CDR3 is TGTGCCAGCAGCTGTCGCTGTGAGGGGCGCCGCTATGGCTACACCTTC.

This clone occurred once. The chain links TRBV25-1 to TRBJ1-6; a weak D match, TRBD1 (6 bases). CDR3 length equals 18 residues. Trimming stripped 3 bases from V and 0 bases from J, with 15 bases between. Germline V gene sequence: CDR1 MGHDK, CDR2 SYGVNS. CDR3 region: CASSDRDTWSSYNSPLHF. The CDR3 DNA is TGTGCCAGCAGTGACAGGGACACTTGGAGCTCCTATAATTCACCCCTCCACTTT.